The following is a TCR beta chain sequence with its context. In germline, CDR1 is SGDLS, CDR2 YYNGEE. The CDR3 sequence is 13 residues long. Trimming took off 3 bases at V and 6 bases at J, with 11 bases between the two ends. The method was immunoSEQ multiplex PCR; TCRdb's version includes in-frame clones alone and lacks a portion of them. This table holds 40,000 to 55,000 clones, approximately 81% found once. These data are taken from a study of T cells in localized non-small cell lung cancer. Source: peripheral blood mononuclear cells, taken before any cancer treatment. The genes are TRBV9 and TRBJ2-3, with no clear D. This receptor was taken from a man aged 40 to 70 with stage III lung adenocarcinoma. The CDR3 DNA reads TGTGCCAGCAGCGCCGCGTGGAAGGATACGCAGTATTTT. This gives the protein CASSAAWKDTQYF.